The entry below gives a single TCR beta chain sequence along with its context. The sample originates from a study of T cell changes during pregnancy in multiple sclerosis. This table comes from immunoSEQ multiplex PCR, and its TCRdb copy is limited to in-frame clones, with some not included. Among about 98,000 clones listed, just over 90% were seen once. CDR1 is MNHEY, CDR2 SMNVEV, per germline (reference sequence). The length of the CDR3 is 15 residues. V lost 6 bases and J 0 bases, leaving 13 bases between the germline ends. This chain joins TRBV27 and TRBJ2-3; D is unresolved. The sequence was obtained from a female donor in good health, enrolled as a control in a pregnancy study. Sequenced material: peripheral blood, taken after pregnancy. CDR3 in DNA: TGTGCCAGCAGGAAGCGCTACCTTAGCACAGATACGCAGTATTTT. Translated, it gives CASRKRYLSTDTQYF.